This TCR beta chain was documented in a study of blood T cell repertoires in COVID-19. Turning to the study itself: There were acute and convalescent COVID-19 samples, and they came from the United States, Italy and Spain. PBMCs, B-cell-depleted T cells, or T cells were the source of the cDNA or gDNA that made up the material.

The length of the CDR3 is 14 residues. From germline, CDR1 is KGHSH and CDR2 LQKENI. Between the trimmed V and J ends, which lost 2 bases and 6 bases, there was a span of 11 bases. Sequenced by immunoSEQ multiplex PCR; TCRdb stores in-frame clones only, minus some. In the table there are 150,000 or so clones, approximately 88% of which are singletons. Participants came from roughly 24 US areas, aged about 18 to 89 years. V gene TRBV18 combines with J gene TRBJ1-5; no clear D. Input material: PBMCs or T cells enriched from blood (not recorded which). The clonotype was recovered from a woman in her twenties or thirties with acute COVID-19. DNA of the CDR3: TGTGCCAGCTCACCAACGGGGAGAGGTCAGCCCCAGCATTTT. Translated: CASSPTGRGQPQHF.